These 29 T cell receptor beta chains came from one sample sequenced in a study of T cell responses to AZD1222 COVID-19 vaccine. Clones were read by immunoSEQ multiplex PCR, and TCRdb kept only the in-frame ones, dropping some. The sample has about 100,000 clones; around nine tenths are singletons. Sequenced here: peripheral blood, sampled on day 0 of AZD1222 vaccination. The receptors here all came from an adult in good health.

The chain carries TRBV2 and TRBJ2-2; 10 bases are shared with TRBD1. This CDR3 region has 15 residues. In germline, CDR1 is SNHLY, CDR2 FYNNEI. V shed 3 bases, J shed 7 bases, and the junction held 5 bases outside the gene matches. The CDR3 region is CASSERQGAIGELFF. Here the CDR3 DNA reads TGTGCCAGCAGTGAGCGACAGGGGGCGATCGGGGAGCTGTTTTTT.

The chain combines TRBV7-2 with TRBJ2-4; D could derive from TRBD1 or TRBD2 (5 bases each). Deletions cut 0 bases from V and 6 bases from J, with 15 bases between. Germline V lookup: CDR1 SGHTA, CDR2 FQGNSA. The CDR3 is made up of 16 amino acids. The CDR3 DNA reads as TGTGCCAGCAGCTTAGCGGGATCGGCAGGGAGAAACATTCAGTACTTC. Its protein is CASSLAGSAGRNIQYF.

J is TRBJ2-3 and V is TRBV9; either TRBD1 or TRBD2 may fit D (6 bases each). The V end lost 6 bases, the J end lost 0 bases, and 14 bases lay between the germline ends. The CDR3 is made up of 15 amino acids. Germline values: CDR1 SGDLS, CDR2 YYNGEE. The DNA of the CDR3 is TGTGCCAGCAATCCGGGGGCCTTTAGCACAGATACGCAGTATTTT. It codes for CASNPGAFSTDTQYF.

The gene calls are TRBV7-2 and TRBJ1-2; D is uncertain. The CDR3 covers 14 residues. CDR1 is SGHTA and CDR2 is FQGNSA in the germline V gene. Trimming took 5 bases from V and 4 from J, leaving 14 bases between them. CDR3 protein: CASSTVLNSYGYTF. The CDR3 DNA is TGTGCCAGCAGCACCGTATTGAACTCCTATGGCTACACCTTC.

In its sample, this clone was seen once. This chain joins TRBV6-2 or TRBV6-3 and TRBJ1-5; tentatively, D is TRBD1 (5 bases). In germline, CDR1 is MNHEY, CDR2 SVGEGT. Trimming took 1 base from V and 0 from J, leaving 7 bases between them. The CDR3 is 15 amino acids. CDR3 protein: CASSYYRNSNQPQHF. CDR3 DNA: TGTGCCAGCAGTTACTACAGGAATAGCAATCAGCCCCAGCATTTT.

V gene TRBV7-2 combines with J gene TRBJ1-1; a weak D match, TRBD1 (6 bases). There are 14 residues in the CDR3. Trimming removed 0 bases at V and 5 bases at J, with 10 bases between. Germline CDR1 is SGHTA and CDR2 is FQGNSA. CDR3 sequence reads: CASSLAAQGTEAFF. For the CDR3, the DNA is TGTGCCAGCAGCTTAGCCGCGCAGGGGACTGAAGCTTTCTTT.

The V and J genes are TRBV6-2 or TRBV6-3 and TRBJ1-1; D perhaps matches TRBD1 (5 bases). The CDR3 has 12 amino acids. The germline CDR1 and CDR2 sequences are MNHEY and SVGEGT. The germline V and J ends were trimmed by 2 bases and 11 bases, with 12 bases remaining between them. This CDR3 reads CASSYPDRGAFF. The CDR3 bases are TGTGCCAGCAGTTACCCCGACAGAGGGGCTTTCTTT.

V and J are TRBV7-2 and TRBJ1-5, with D possibly matching TRBD1 (6 bases). The germline V gene encodes CDR1 SGHTA and CDR2 FQGNSA. The CDR3 runs to 14 residues. The V gene lost 5 bases and the J gene lost 1 base, with 9 bases spanning the gap. In DNA form, the CDR3 reads TGTGCCAGCAGCCAAGGGGGAAGCAATCAGCCCCAGCATTTT. Its translation is CASSQGGSNQPQHF. The full variable domain, in which reference TRBV7-2 and TRBJ1-5 provide the parts outside the CDR3, is GAGVSQSPSNKVTEKGKDVELRCDPISGHTALYWYRQSLGQGLEFLIYFQGNSAPDKSGLPSDRFSAERTGGSVSTLTIQRTQQEDSAVYLCASSQGGSNQPQHFGDGTRLSIL.

This sequence joins TRBV5-4 and TRBJ1-2; TRBD1 matches at 9 bases. V was pared by 4 bases and J by 6 bases, with 10 bases of the junction left unmatched. The CDR3 loop spans 15 amino acids. Germline CDR1 SGHNT, CDR2 YYREEE (reference sequence). In nucleotides, the CDR3 is TGTGCCAGCAGCCGTCCCGGGACAGGGATTGATGGCTACACCTTC. Residues: CASSRPGTGIDGYTF.

The rearrangement links TRBV24-1 to TRBJ2-5; D gene uncertain. CDR1 and CDR2 (germline): KGHDR, SFDVKD. This CDR3 region has 14 residues. The V end was cut by 4 bases, the J end by 3 bases, with 11 bases between. CDR3 nucleotide sequence: TGTGCCACCAGTGACCCCCTCGGAGAAGAGACCCAGTACTTC. It codes for CATSDPLGEETQYF.

The chain couples TRBV7-9 to TRBJ1-1; D ambiguous. From germline, CDR1 is SEHNR and CDR2 FQNEAQ (reference sequence). CDR3 length: 15 residues. V dropped 5 bases and J dropped 5 bases, with 18 bases sitting between them. CDR3 nucleotides: TGTGCCAGCAGCCCAGAGGGCGGCCGAGGAACTGAAGCTTTCTTT. This translates into CASSPEGGRGTEAFF.

The CDR3 loop reads CASSYRGDEQYF. As DNA, the CDR3 is TGTGCCAGCAGTTATCGGGGCGACGAGCAGTACTTC. The rearrangement uses TRBV6-2 or TRBV6-3 and TRBJ2-7, with D possibly called TRBD1 or TRBD2 (5 bases each). The CDR3 loop spans 12 amino acids. The germline gives CDR1 MNHEY, CDR2 SVGEGT. V lost 3 bases and J 5 bases, leaving 8 bases between the germline ends.

J is TRBJ2-1 and V is TRBV5-4; D unclear. The CDR3 totals 16 residues. Germline V gene lookup returns CDR1 SGHNT and CDR2 YYREEE (reference sequence). Trimming took off 4 bases at V and 7 bases at J, with 21 bases between the two ends. CDR3 amino acids: CASSGKLKQSGNEQFF. CDR3 sequence (DNA): TGTGCCAGCAGCGGGAAATTAAAACAATCGGGTAATGAGCAGTTCTTC.

V and J are TRBV2 and TRBJ1-4; D is undetermined. This CDR3 has 15 amino acids. Germline CDR1 reads SNHLY; CDR2 reads FYNNEI. V was shortened by 4 bases and J by 4 bases, with 13 bases between the two germline ends. Here the CDR3 DNA reads TGTGCCAGCAGTGTAGAGGGAAATAGTAATGAAAAACTGTTTTTT. This encodes CASSVEGNSNEKLFF.

V and J are TRBV29-1 and TRBJ1-1; TRBD1 matches at 12 bases. With 3 bases clipped from V and 10 bases from J, the junction kept 3 bases outside the gene matches. Germline CDR1 reads SQVTM; CDR2 reads ANQGSEA. This CDR3 spans 12 amino acids. The CDR3 here is CSVDGTGGRAFF. The CDR3 nucleotides are TGCAGCGTTGATGGGACAGGGGGCCGAGCTTTCTTT.

This clone was seen just once. The chain couples TRBV28 to TRBJ1-5, with D possibly being TRBD1 (5 bases). Trimming took 6 bases from V and 5 from J, leaving 11 bases between them. CDR1 is MDHEN, CDR2 SYDVKM, per germline. The CDR3 has 13 residues. The CDR3 nucleotides read TGTGCCAGCAGGGGGGTCGGGGATCAGCCCCAGCATTTT. Its protein is CASRGVGDQPQHF.

V usage is TRBV28 and J usage is TRBJ2-7, with 9 bases fitting TRBD1. The CDR3 sequence is 13 residues long. CDR1 is MDHEN, CDR2 SYDVKM, per germline. V lost 8 bases to trimming and J lost 2 bases; unmatched junction nucleotides: 4. CDR3 amino acids: CASGDRVPYEQYF. The CDR3, as DNA: TGTGCCAGCGGGGACAGGGTTCCCTACGAGCAGTACTTC. Full variable domain (outside the CDR3, taken from reference TRBV28 and TRBJ2-7): DVKVTQSSRYLVKRTGEKVFLECVQDMDHENMFWYRQDPGLGLRLIYFSYDVKMKEKGDIPEGYSVSREKKERFSLILESASTNQTSMYLCASGDRVPYEQYFGPGTRLTVT.

The chain employs TRBV7-8 and TRBJ2-1; D is ambiguous. The CDR3 runs 14 residues. V lost 0 bases, J lost 4 bases, and 7 bases lay in between. Germline assignment: CDR1 SGHVS and CDR2 FQNEAQ. The CDR3 nucleotides are TGTGCCAGCAGCTTAGCGGGTCGATACAATGAGCAGTTCTTC. Residues: CASSLAGRYNEQFF.

The rearrangement joins TRBV6-4 to TRBJ1-5; 8 positions match TRBD1. This CDR3 contains 10 residues. The germline V gene has CDR1 MRHNA and CDR2 SNTAGT. This CDR3 reads CSQGDQPQHF. The CDR3 nucleotides read TGTTCACAGGGGGATCAGCCCCAGCATTTT.

The CDR3 loop reads CASSFGTSGSYNEQFF. The DNA of the CDR3 is TGTGCCAGCAGCTTTGGGACTAGTGGCTCCTACAATGAGCAGTTCTTC. The J gene is TRBJ2-1, the V gene TRBV7-8; 8 bases are shared with TRBD2. The CDR3 has 16 amino acids. Germline trimming cut 3 bases from V and 0 bases from J; bases unmatched to any gene: 4. Germline V CDR1 and CDR2: SGHVS, FQNEAQ.

The chain combines TRBV7-8 with TRBJ2-1; D might be TRBD1 or TRBD2, each matching 6 bases. This CDR3 has 15 amino acids. The V end lost 5 bases, the J end lost 6 bases, and 17 bases lay between the germline ends. CDR1 is SGHVS, CDR2 FQNEAQ, per germline. The CDR3 DNA sequence: TGTGCCAGCAGCCGGGAGCCAGGGGTGCGCAATGAGCAGTTCTTC. It is translated as CASSREPGVRNEQFF.

CDR3 sequence reads: CASSSYEQYF. For the CDR3, the DNA is TGTGCCAGCAGCTCCTACGAGCAGTACTTC. The chain couples TRBV5-6 to TRBJ2-7; D ambiguous. V was trimmed by 3 bases and J by 2 bases, leaving 0 bases between them. This CDR3 comprises 10 residues. Per germline, CDR1 SGHDT and CDR2 YYEEEE.

This sequence joins TRBV25-1 and TRBJ1-2; possibly TRBD1 for D (6 bases). The germline V gene encodes CDR1 MGHDK and CDR2 SYGVNS. V shed 4 bases and J shed 7 bases, with 19 bases lying between them. This CDR3 is 15 amino acids long. The CDR3, as DNA: TGTGCCAGCAGTGTTGAGGGGGGCGCCCGTCGTGGCTACACCTTC. Translating gives CASSVEGGARRGYTF.

The CDR3 bases are TGTGCCTGGAGTGTCGGACAGCTTGAAAAACTGTTTTTT. This gives the protein CAWSVGQLEKLFF. The V gene is TRBV30, the J gene TRBJ1-4, with D tentatively TRBD1 (6 bases). Trimming left V 0 bases short and J 7 bases short, with 9 bases between. The CDR3 is 13 residues long. Germline assignment: CDR1 GTSNPN and CDR2 SVGIG (reference sequence).

This clone was seen a handful of times. The gene calls are TRBV5-1 and TRBJ2-3; D tentatively reads TRBD1 or TRBD2 (5 bases each). This CDR3 comprises 13 residues. Per germline, CDR1 SGHRS and CDR2 YFSETQ. The V gene lost 5 bases and the J gene lost 4 bases, with 11 bases spanning the gap. CDR3 bases: TGCGCCAGCAGAGTTGGGGGTGCAGATACGCAGTATTTT. Its protein product is CASRVGGADTQYF.

The rearrangement links TRBV5-5 to TRBJ1-5, with D possibly being TRBD1 (5 bases). Looked up from germline, CDR1 is SGHKS and CDR2 is YYEKEE (reference sequence). Trimming took off 3 bases at V and 4 bases at J, with 14 bases between the two ends. The CDR3 totals 15 residues. The CDR3 DNA sequence: TGTGCCAGCAGCTACTCCCGGGACCGAAATCAGCCCCAGCATTTT. Translated, it gives CASSYSRDRNQPQHF.

Regarding this clone: The CDR3 ends on some other residue instead of the conserved phenylalanine or tryptophan, so this is likely a read error. The DNA is left out, because the CDR3 cannot be placed on it with certainty; the CDR3 is given as TCRdb lists it. This chain joins TRBV28 and TRBJ1-5; the D call of TRBD1 is as the table states it, not checked on the DNA. The length of the CDR3 is 14 amino acids, counting both ends. In germline, CDR1 is MDHEN, CDR2 SYDVKM. The CDR3 spells CASSPAGEYQAHRY.

The gene calls are TRBV27 and TRBJ2-7, with D tentatively TRBD1 (6 bases). Germline V gene data show CDR1 as MNHEY and CDR2 as SMNVEV (reference sequence). Trimming shortened V by 3 bases and J by 9 bases, and 15 bases separated the two germline ends. The CDR3 runs to 13 residues. The CDR3 sequence: CASSFGQTTRQYF. CDR3 DNA sequence: TGTGCCAGCAGTTTTGGACAGACTACGAGGCAGTACTTC.

The CDR3 DNA follows: TGTGCCAGCAGTACAGGTATCGCTGGAAACACCATATATTTT. This gives the protein CASSTGIAGNTIYF. The genes are TRBV6-5 and TRBJ1-3, with D maybe TRBD1 (5 bases). CDR1 and CDR2 from the germline V gene are MNHEY and SVGAGI. The CDR3 spans 14 residues. Trimming removed 5 bases from V and 2 bases from J, with 10 bases in between.